The 2 T cell receptor beta chains below were found in one sample sequenced in a study of shared clonotypes between healthy human individuals. Terminally differentiated effector memory CD45RA+ cells were excluded by CCR7 positive selection of CD45RO-negative cells. Some clones are missing from TCRdb's copy, which holds only in-frame ones; the method was immunoSEQ multiplex PCR. The sample records about 680,000 clones, about 91% being singletons. Input material: naive CD8+ T cells sorted from blood. These receptors originate from a man aged 30 to 39 in good health.

The rearrangement uses TRBV9 and TRBJ2-1; 10 nucleotides align to TRBD2. The CDR3 spans 18 residues. With V trimmed by 1 base and J by 3 bases, 10 bases remained unmatched. Germline CDR1 is SGDLS and CDR2 is YYNGEE. CDR3 sequence (DNA): TGTGCCAGCAGCGTATTGGCTAGCGGGAGTGGGGTCTACAATGAGCAGTTCTTC. It specifies CASSVLASGSGVYNEQFF. Full variable domain (remainder filled in from reference TRBV9 and TRBJ2-1): DSGVTQTPKHLITATGQRVTLRCSPRSGDLSVYWYQQSLDQGLQFLIQYYNGEERAKGNILERFSAQQFPDLHSELNLSSLELGDSALYFCASSVLASGSGVYNEQFFGPGTRLTVL.

The CDR3 coding sequence is TGTGCCAGTATACTGACAGGGGGGGTTACTGAAGCTTTCTTT. As protein: CASILTGGVTEAFF. The chain carries TRBV19 and TRBJ1-1; TRBD1 aligns across 9 bases. CDR1 is LNHDA, CDR2 SQIVND, per germline (reference sequence). Trimming at V came to 7 bases and at J to 5 bases, leaving 8 bases not matched to a gene. This CDR3 contains 14 residues.